Listed here is a single T cell receptor (beta chain). The data are from a study of T cells in tumors after PD-1 blockade. About the research overall: Patients had no prior checkpoint blockade, systemic immunosuppressants, or anti-cancer therapy within 4 weeks.

The CDR3 runs 13 residues. CDR1 and CDR2 from the germline V gene are SQVTM and ANQGSEA. V trimming: 6 bases; J trimming: 6 bases; junction bases outside the gene matches: 9. This table comes from immunoSEQ multiplex PCR, and its TCRdb copy is limited to in-frame clones, with some not included. The table shows 10,000 to 15,000 clones, with about 69% occurring only once. The clonotype was recovered from a human donor with cutaneous squamous cell carcinoma. This chain joins TRBV29-1 and TRBJ2-7; 9 bases map to TRBD1. The sample in question was tumor tissue, obtained before anti-PD-1 treatment. CDR3 amino acids: CSVIRDRVSEQYF. The DNA for the CDR3 is TGCAGCGTCATCCGGGACAGGGTTTCCGAGCAGTACTTC.